This T cell receptor beta chain was sequenced in a study of T cells in Graves' hyperthyroidism and ophthalmopathy. Study-wide context: Sampling of peripheral blood happened at initial diagnosis, prior to any treatment. Study results and limitations: Expanded thyroid clonotypes (above 0.001) were mostly also found in blood.

Amplification of TCR beta CDR3 regions was performed using RNA transcripts as template. TCR CDR3 regions were first amplified by RT-PCR with HTBI primers. TCRdb reanalysed the multiplex PCR reads using MiXCR and keeps one entry per CDR3 protein. The sample comprises over 350,000 distinct CDR3 sequences, roughly 20% of which are singletons, and 35% to 45% rests with the top ten. Germline V gives CDR1 KGHSH, CDR2 LQKENI. V was clipped by 3 bases and J by 2 bases, with 11 bases between them. The CDR3 has 14 residues. At least ten counts were recorded for this clonotype. Its antigen is unknown. This TCR was sampled from a man aged 18 to 30 with Graves' ophthalmopathy. This rearrangement joins TRBV18 to TRBJ2-7; D possibly corresponds to TRBD2 (7 bases). The sample was blood. CDR3 amino acids: CASSPEGGPYEQYF. The CDR3 nucleotides read TGTGCCAGCTCACCCGAGGGGGGGCCCTACGAGCAGTACTTC.